A single sample is the source of the 16 T cell receptor beta chains below, sequenced in a study of blood T cell repertoires in COVID-19. Data came from immunoSEQ multiplex PCR; TCRdb stores just in-frame clones and leaves some out. The sample comprises some 170,000 clones, roughly 84% of which are singletons, and around 15% rests with the top ten. The sequencing input was PBMCs or T cells enriched from blood (not recorded which). Receptors originate from a man aged 45 to 65 who had recovered from COVID-19.

V is TRBV19 and J is TRBJ1-6; 12 positions match TRBD1. With 7 bases clipped from V and 10 bases from J, the junction kept 14 bases outside the gene matches. CDR1 LNHDA and CDR2 SQIVND come from the germline V gene (reference sequence). The CDR3 totals 17 residues. CDR3 in DNA: TGTGCCAGTAATAACGTCCCGGGACAGGGGGCGTTATCACCCCTCCACTTT. Its translation is CASNNVPGQGALSPLHF. Complete variable domain (other parts from reference TRBV19 and TRBJ1-6): DGGITQSPKYLFRKEGQNVTLSCEQNLNHDAMYWYRQDPGQGLRLIYYSQIVNDFQKGDIAEGYSVSREKKESFPLTVTSAQKNPTAFYLCASNNVPGQGALSPLHFGNGTRLTVT.

This chain joins TRBV14 and TRBJ2-2; 7 bases align to TRBD1. The CDR3 spans 15 residues. The germline gives CDR1 SGHDN, CDR2 FVKESK. V was pared by 4 bases and J by 0 bases, with 2 bases of the junction left unmatched. As DNA, the CDR3 is TGTGCCAGCAGCCTAGGACAGGCGAACACCGGGGAGCTGTTTTTT. This sequence encodes CASSLGQANTGELFF.

This chain uses TRBV6-2 or TRBV6-3 with TRBJ1-2; 7 nucleotides agree with TRBD1. CDR1 and CDR2 (germline): MNHEY, SVGEGT. CDR3 length: 14 amino acids. Trimming cost V 2 bases and J 8 bases; bases outside gene matches: 8. The CDR3 reads CASSYRQGLKGYTF. CDR3 coding DNA: TGTGCCAGCAGTTACCGACAGGGTTTGAAAGGCTACACCTTC.

The CDR3 spells CASSQVLAGGLSTGELFF. As DNA, the CDR3 is TGTGCCAGCAGCCAAGTACTAGCGGGGGGGCTGAGCACCGGGGAGCTGTTTTTT. The V call is TRBV4-2, the J call TRBJ2-2, with TRBD2 identical over 13 bases. This CDR3 region has 18 residues. CDR1 is LGHNA, CDR2 YNFKEQ, per germline. Unmatched junction bases numbered 6, after V lost 1 base and J lost 4 bases.

This clone was seen ten or more times. V and J are TRBV2 and TRBJ1-5; weak D call: TRBD1 (5 bases). Between the trimmed V and J ends, which lost 1 base and 4 bases, there was a span of 5 bases. Germline V lookup: CDR1 SNHLY, CDR2 FYNNEI. This CDR3 is 13 amino acids long. The CDR3 sequence: CASSEEGNQPQHF. The DNA of the CDR3 is TGTGCCAGCAGTGAAGAGGGGAATCAGCCCCAGCATTTT.

In its sample, this clone was seen a few times. This rearrangement joins TRBV19 to TRBJ2-7; tentatively, D is TRBD1 (5 bases). CDR3 length: 14 amino acids. With 5 bases removed from V and 3 bases from J, the gap between germline ends came to 14 bases. Germline V gene lookup returns CDR1 LNHDA and CDR2 SQIVND (reference sequence). The CDR3 spells CASSRQGMGYEQYF. CDR3 DNA sequence: TGTGCCAGTAGTCGTCAGGGTATGGGCTACGAGCAGTACTTC.

V and J are TRBV7-9 and TRBJ2-5, with 11 positions matching TRBD2. This CDR3 has 16 amino acids. Germline V gives CDR1 SEHNR, CDR2 FQNEAQ (reference sequence). Trimming took 5 bases from V and 1 from J; bases not matched to a gene: 6. CDR3: CASSGRLAGPQETQYF. The CDR3 coding sequence is TGTGCCAGCAGCGGGCGACTAGCGGGGCCCCAAGAGACCCAGTACTTC. The variable domain in full, completed from reference TRBV7-9 and TRBJ2-5, reads DTGVSQNPRHKITKRGQNVTFRCDPISEHNRLYWYRQTLGQGPEFLTYFQNEAQLEKSRLLSDRFSAERPKGSFSTLEIQRTEQGDSAMYLCASSGRLAGPQETQYFGPGTRLLVL.

The chain has TRBV6-1 and TRBJ2-5, with 8 positions matching TRBD2. This CDR3 is built from 16 residues. Germline V CDR1 and CDR2: MNHNS, SASEGT. V was clipped by 2 bases and J by 1 base; unmatched bases: 6. The CDR3: CASSEYSGALQETQYF. The CDR3 nucleotides are TGTGCCAGCAGTGAATATAGCGGGGCCCTCCAAGAGACCCAGTACTTC.

The chain combines TRBV4-1 with TRBJ2-1; TRBD2 might be the D (6 bases). V lost 6 bases to trimming and J lost 1 base, with 13 bases between them. CDR3 length: 15 amino acids. The germline gives CDR1 MGHRA, CDR2 YSYEKL. CDR3 sequence (DNA): TGCGCCAGCAGTTCCGGGACTGTGTCCTACAATGAGCAGTTCTTC. Encoded protein: CASSSGTVSYNEQFF.

This clone was counted a few times. The V and J genes are TRBV9 and TRBJ2-7; possible D gene TRBD1, 6 bases. CDR3 length equals 15 residues. The germline V gene encodes CDR1 SGDLS and CDR2 YYNGEE. V gave up 0 bases and J gave up 2 bases, with 12 bases separating them. The CDR3 coding sequence is TGTGCCAGCAGCGTAGACCTACAGGGTCCCTACGAGCAGTACTTC. Translating it yields CASSVDLQGPYEQYF.

The chain couples TRBV19 to TRBJ2-1, with 9 positions matching TRBD1. Per germline, CDR1 LNHDA and CDR2 SQIVND (reference sequence). The CDR3 extends over 15 amino acids. The V and J ends lost 2 bases and 5 bases, in that order; junction bases with no gene match: 4. The CDR3 nucleotides are TGTGCCAGTAGTATATCCGGGACAGGGCACAATGAGCAGTTCTTC. This codes for CASSISGTGHNEQFF.

J is TRBJ1-2 and V is TRBV27, with 7 bases lining up with TRBD1. Germline trimming cut 4 bases from V and 1 base from J; bases unmatched to any gene: 9. This CDR3 spans 16 amino acids. Germline V gives CDR1 MNHEY, CDR2 SMNVEV (reference sequence). The CDR3 DNA reads TGTGCCAGCAGTTCACAGGGGTCTGGGATTAACTATGGCTACACCTTC. It is translated as CASSSQGSGINYGYTF.

The table lists this clone with a few counts. The chain combines TRBV27 with TRBJ1-4, with D maybe TRBD1 (6 bases). Trimming left V 6 bases short and J 1 base short, with 15 bases between. The V gene's germline CDR1 is MNHEY and CDR2 SMNVEV (reference sequence). The CDR3 is made up of 16 amino acids. This CDR3 reads CASRAEGVLTNEKLFF. In nucleotides, the CDR3 is TGTGCCAGCAGGGCCGAGGGGGTGTTAACTAATGAAAAACTGTTTTTT.

This clone was seen ten or more times. This chain joins TRBV6-5 and TRBJ2-7, with D tentatively TRBD1 (5 bases). CDR1 is MNHEY, CDR2 SVGAGI, per germline. V dropped 6 bases and J dropped 3 bases, with 18 bases sitting between them. This CDR3 has 15 amino acids. The CDR3 nucleotides are TGTGCCAGCAGGAAAGGGGCAGGGTCTTTCTACGAGCAGTACTTC. Amino acid sequence: CASRKGAGSFYEQYF.

This chain uses TRBV5-1 with TRBJ1-1; D call uncertain. Trimming stripped 1 base from V and 1 base from J, with 8 bases between. The germline gives CDR1 SGHRS, CDR2 YFSETQ. The CDR3 has 14 residues. Here the CDR3 reads CASSLSVRNTEAFF. The CDR3 nucleotides read TGCGCCAGCAGCTTGAGCGTCAGGAACACTGAAGCTTTCTTT.

This clone appeared a single time. CDR3 DNA sequence: TGTGCCAGCAGCTTCAGACAGGGCCACAGAGTTAGCAATCAGCCCCAGCATTTT. Protein: CASSFRQGHRVSNQPQHF. The J gene is TRBJ1-5, the V gene TRBV7-3, with 7 bases that match TRBD1. The CDR3 has 18 amino acids. The V segment lost 3 bases and the J segment 0 bases; nucleotides outside the gene matches: 11. Germline V gives CDR1 SGHTA, CDR2 FQGTGA.